The T cell receptor beta chain under discussion was sequenced for a study of OX40 agonist ivuxolimab in advanced cancers. Study details: Aged about 20 to 80 with a mean of about 60 years, they were about 80% male. Antecedent anti-PD-1, anti-PD-L1 or anti-CTLA-4 therapy was permissible, with around 41% having received some.

The protocol was immunoSEQ multiplex PCR, while the TCRdb copy is restricted to in-frame clones and leaves out a portion. This sample has some 60,000 clones, with about 90% found just once. Whole-study findings and limits: Low normalized T-cell clonal expansion was additionally recorded for some nonresponders.

With respect to this clone: The antigen is not known.

Sampled blood was obtained at baseline, cycle 4 day 1, and cycle 7 day 1. V was pared by 0 bases and J by 9 bases, with 9 bases between. CDR1 ENHRY and CDR2 SYGVKD come from the germline V gene. CDR3 length: 13 residues. The chain is built from TRBV10-3 and TRBJ2-1; the D is unclear. The specimen was CD4+ or CD8+ T cells sorted from blood, collected in a trial of the OX40 agonist ivuxolimab. The receptor comes from an adult with an advanced solid tumor such as melanoma, head and neck, liver or kidney cancer. CDR3 in DNA: TGTGCCATCAGTGAGTCGCAGGAAACTGAGCAGTTCTTC. Its protein is CAISESQETEQFF.